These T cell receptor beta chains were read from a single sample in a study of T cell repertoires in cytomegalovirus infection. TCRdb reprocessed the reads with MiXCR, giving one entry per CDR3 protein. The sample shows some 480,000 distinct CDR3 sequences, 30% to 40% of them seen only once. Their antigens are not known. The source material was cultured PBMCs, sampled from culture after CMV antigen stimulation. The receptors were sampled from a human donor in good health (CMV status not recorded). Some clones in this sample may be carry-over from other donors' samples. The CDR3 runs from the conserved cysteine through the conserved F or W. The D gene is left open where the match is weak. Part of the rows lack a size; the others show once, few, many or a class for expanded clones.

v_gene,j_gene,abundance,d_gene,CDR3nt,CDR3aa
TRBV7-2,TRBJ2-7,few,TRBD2,TGTGCCAGCAGCTTAGAGAGGGGGGGACTAGCCTACGAGCAGTACTTC,CASSLERGGLAYEQYF
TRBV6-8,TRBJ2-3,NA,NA,TGTGCCAGCAGTCCCCTCCTTTTAGATACGCAGTATTTT,CASSPLLLDTQYF
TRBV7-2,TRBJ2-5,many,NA,TGTGCCAGCAGACTTGGACAAACCGGTAGAGAGACCCAGTACTTC,CASRLGQTGRETQYF
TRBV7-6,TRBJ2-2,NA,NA,TGTGCCACCGATATCAGCACCGGGGAGCTGTTTTTT,CATDISTGELFF
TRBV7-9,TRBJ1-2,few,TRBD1,TGTGCCAGCAGGGGACAGGGAAACTATGGCTACACCTTC,CASRGQGNYGYTF
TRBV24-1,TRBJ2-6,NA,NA,TGTGCCACCAGTGTGGCGGACTCTGGGGCCAACGTCCTGACTTTC,CATSVADSGANVLTF
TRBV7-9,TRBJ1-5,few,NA,TGTGCCAGCACAATCGGGCTTCAGCCCCAGCATTTT,CASTIGLQPQHF
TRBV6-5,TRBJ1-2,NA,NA,TGTGCCAGCAGAACGGGTTCCCTAGACAACTATGGCTACACCTTC,CASRTGSLDNYGYTF
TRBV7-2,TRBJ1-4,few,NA,TGTGCCAGCAGCTTATACGGTCGGAGCGAAACTAATGAAAAACTGTTTTTT,CASSLYGRSETNEKLFF
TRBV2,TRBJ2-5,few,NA,TGTGCCAGCAGTGAGGTAAACACGATCCAAGAGACCCAGTACTTC,CASSEVNTIQETQYF
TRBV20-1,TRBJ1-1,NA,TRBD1,TGCAGTGCTAGTCAGGGGGGAGGCGGCACTGAAGCTTTCTTT,CSASQGGGGTEAFF
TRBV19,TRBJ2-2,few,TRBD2,TGTGCCAGTAGTATAGTAGCGGGATGGCCCGGGGAGCTGTTTTTT,CASSIVAGWPGELFF
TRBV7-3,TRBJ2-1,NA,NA,TGTGCCAGCAGCTTAGAAGGAGTTCAGTTCTTC,CASSLEGVQFF
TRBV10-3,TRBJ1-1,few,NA,TGTGCCATCAGTGTTTTTATGATGGCAGAGTACACTGAAGCTTTCTTT,CAISVFMMAEYTEAFF
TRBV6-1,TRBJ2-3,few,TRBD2,TGTGCCAGCAGTGCCACCCTAGCGGGAGGTACAGATACGCAGTATTTT,CASSATLAGGTDTQYF
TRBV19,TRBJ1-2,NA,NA,TGTGCCAGTAGCTCTCAGAGGAACTATGGCTACACCTTC,CASSSQRNYGYTF
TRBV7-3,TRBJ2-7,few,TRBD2,TGTGCCAGCAGCCCCGGCGGGGCGGGAGTTGACGAGCAGTACTTC,CASSPGGAGVDEQYF
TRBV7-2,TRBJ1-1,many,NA,TGTGCCAGCAGCTTATCTTTCCGGGGCACTGAAGCTTTCTTT,CASSLSFRGTEAFF
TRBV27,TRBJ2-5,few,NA,TGTGCCAGCAGTTTATACTGGGGGCCGAGAGAAGAGACCCAGTACTTC,CASSLYWGPREETQYF
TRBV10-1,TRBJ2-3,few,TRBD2,TGCGCCAGCAGTGACCTTAGCGGGAGGGCCACAGATACGCAGTATTTT,CASSDLSGRATDTQYF
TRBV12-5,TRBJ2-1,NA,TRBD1,TGTGCTAGTGGTCCGGGACAGGGGGCTGAGAATGAGCAGTTCTTC,CASGPGQGAENEQFF
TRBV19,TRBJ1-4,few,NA,TGTGCCAGTAGTATTGGCAGGGAGGTTGCTAATGAAAAACTGTTTTTT,CASSIGREVANEKLFF
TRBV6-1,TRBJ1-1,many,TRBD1,TGTGCCAGCAGTCCGCCGGGACAGGGGGCTGAAGCTTTCTTT,CASSPPGQGAEAFF
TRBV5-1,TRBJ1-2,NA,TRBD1,TGCGCCAGCAGCATATCACCGGGACAGGAATTTTTCAGCACCTTC,CASSISPGQEFFSTF
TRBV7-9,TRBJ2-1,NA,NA,TGTGCCAGCACCTCCTCGGGCGCCTACAATGAGCAGTTCTTC,CASTSSGAYNEQFF
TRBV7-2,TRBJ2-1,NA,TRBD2,TGTGCCAGCAGCTTAGGGAGGACTAGCGGGAGGGGGAATGAGCAGTTCTTC,CASSLGRTSGRGNEQFF
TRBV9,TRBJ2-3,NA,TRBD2,TGTGCCAGCAGTCGGAGGCTAGCGGGAATGAATACGCAGTATTTT,CASSRRLAGMNTQYF
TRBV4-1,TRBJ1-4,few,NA,TGCGCCAGCAGCCCATCCCCCGCAACTAATGAAAAACTGTTTTTT,CASSPSPATNEKLFF
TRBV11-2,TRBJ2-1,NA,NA,TGTGCCAGCAGCTTGGCCGGGACCGCTCAGGAGCAGTTCTTC,CASSLAGTAQEQFF
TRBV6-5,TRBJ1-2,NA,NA,TGTGCCAGCAGTTACTTTTCCCTGGGGGGCTACACCTTC,CASSYFSLGGYTF
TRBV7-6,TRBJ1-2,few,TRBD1,TGTGCCAGCAGCTCGTTCCAGGGGGCATCCTATGGCTACACCTTC,CASSSFQGASYGYTF
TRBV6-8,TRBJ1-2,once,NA,TGTGCCAGCACCTTACTAGGCTCTGGACAGAGAGGCTACACCTTC,CASTLLGSGQRGYTF
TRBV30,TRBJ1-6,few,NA,TGTGCCTGGAGCGTAAGCGGACATCCCAACTCCTATAATTCACCCCTCCACTTT,CAWSVSGHPNSYNSPLHF
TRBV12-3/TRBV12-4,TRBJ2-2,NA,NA,TGTGCCAGCATCTTGGCGGGTTGGAACACCGGGGAGCTGTTTTTT,CASILAGWNTGELFF
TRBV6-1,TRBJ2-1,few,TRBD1,TGTGCCAGCTTGACAGGGGTGGGCTACAATGAGCAGTTCTTC,CASLTGVGYNEQFF
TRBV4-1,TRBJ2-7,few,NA,TGCGCCAGCAGCCAAGAGGGCCCGGGGAGCCTAAACTACGAGCAGTACTTC,CASSQEGPGSLNYEQYF
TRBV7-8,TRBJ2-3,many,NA,TGTGCCAGCAGCTTAGGGACGACTAACCAGCGGGGCACAGATACGCAGTATTTT,CASSLGTTNQRGTDTQYF
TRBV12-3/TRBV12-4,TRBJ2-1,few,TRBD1,TGTGCCAGCAGTCGCGACAGGGGAAATGAGCAGTTCTTC,CASSRDRGNEQFF
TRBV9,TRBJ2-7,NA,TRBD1,TGTGCCAGCAGCCCCCGGACGGGACAGGGGGCCTACGAGCAGTACTTC,CASSPRTGQGAYEQYF
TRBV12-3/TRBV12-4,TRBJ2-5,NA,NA,TGTGCCAGCAGGCCAAGCGGAAACCAAGAGACCCAGTACTTC,CASRPSGNQETQYF
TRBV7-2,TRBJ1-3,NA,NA,TGTGCCAGCAGCTTAGGGCAGGGGAGCTCTGGAAACACCATATATTTT,CASSLGQGSSGNTIYF
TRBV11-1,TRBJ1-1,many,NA,TGTGCCAGCAGCCTAACAGGGTGGGGCACTGAAGCTTTCTTT,CASSLTGWGTEAFF
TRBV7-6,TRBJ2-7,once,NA,TGTGCCAGCAGCCCGCACGATCCAGGTAGCCTCGGGCTGGAGCAGTACTTC,CASSPHDPGSLGLEQYF
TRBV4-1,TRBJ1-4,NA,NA,TGCGCCAGCAGCCCACCAGATGCAACTAATGAAAAACTGTTTTTT,CASSPPDATNEKLFF
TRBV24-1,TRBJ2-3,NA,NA,TGTGCCACCAGTGATTTGGAAACAGAAACAGATACGCAGTATTTT,CATSDLETETDTQYF
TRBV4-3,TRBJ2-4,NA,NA,TGCGCCAGCAGCCAATTTTTCCTAGCGGCCAAAAACATTCAGTACTTC,CASSQFFLAAKNIQYF
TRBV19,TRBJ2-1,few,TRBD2,TGTGCCAGTAGTATTACAGGGACTAGCGGGAGATATGAGCAGTTCTTC,CASSITGTSGRYEQFF